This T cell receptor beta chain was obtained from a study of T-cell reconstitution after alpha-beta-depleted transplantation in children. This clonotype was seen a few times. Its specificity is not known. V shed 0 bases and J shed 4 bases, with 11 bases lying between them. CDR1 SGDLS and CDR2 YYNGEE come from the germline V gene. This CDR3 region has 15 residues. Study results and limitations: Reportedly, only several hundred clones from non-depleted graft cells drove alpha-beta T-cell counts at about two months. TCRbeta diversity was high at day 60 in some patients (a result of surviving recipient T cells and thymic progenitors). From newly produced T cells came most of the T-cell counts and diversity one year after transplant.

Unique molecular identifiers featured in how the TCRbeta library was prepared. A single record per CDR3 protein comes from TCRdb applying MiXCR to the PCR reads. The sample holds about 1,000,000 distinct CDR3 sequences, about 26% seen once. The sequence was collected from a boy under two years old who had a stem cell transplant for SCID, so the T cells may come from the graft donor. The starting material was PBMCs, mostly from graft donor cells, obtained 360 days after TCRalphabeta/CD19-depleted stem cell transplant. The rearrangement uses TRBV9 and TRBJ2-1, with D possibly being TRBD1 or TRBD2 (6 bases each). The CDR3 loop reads CASSVEGDSYNEQFF. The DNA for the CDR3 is TGTGCCAGCAGCGTAGAGGGGGACTCTTACAATGAGCAGTTCTTC.